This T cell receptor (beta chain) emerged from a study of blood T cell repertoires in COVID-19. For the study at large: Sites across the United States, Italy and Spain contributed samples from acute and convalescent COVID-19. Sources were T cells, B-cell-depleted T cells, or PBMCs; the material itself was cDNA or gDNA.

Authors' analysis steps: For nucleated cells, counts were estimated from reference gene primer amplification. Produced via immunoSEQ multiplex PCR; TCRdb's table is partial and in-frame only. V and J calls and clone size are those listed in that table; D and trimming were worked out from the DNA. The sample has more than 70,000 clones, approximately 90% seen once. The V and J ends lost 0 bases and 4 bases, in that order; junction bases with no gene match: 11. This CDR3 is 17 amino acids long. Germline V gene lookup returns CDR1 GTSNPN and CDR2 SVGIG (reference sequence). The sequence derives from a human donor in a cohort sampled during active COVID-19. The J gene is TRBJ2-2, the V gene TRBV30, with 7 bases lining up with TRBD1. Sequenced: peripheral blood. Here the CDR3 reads CAWSVRWMGQLTGELFF. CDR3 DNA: TGTGCCTGGAGTGTAAGATGGATGGGACAGCTCACCGGGGAGCTGTTTTTT.